Below, 27 T cell receptor beta chains from the same sample are listed, as sequenced in a study of PD-1 blockade in mismatch repair-deficient tumors. The data were produced by immunoSEQ multiplex PCR, yet TCRdb's version contains in-frame clones alone and is incomplete. Among under 150,000 clones listed, roughly 86% were seen once. This material consisted of peripheral blood, taken 44 weeks after starting pembrolizumab. Receptors were obtained from an adult with mismatch repair-deficient cancer.

V is TRBV11-2 and J is TRBJ2-4; 8 nucleotides agree with TRBD1. Trimming removed 5 bases from V and 3 bases from J; junction bases left unmatched: 9. The length of the CDR3 is 16 residues. Germline loops: CDR1 SGHAT, CDR2 FQNNGV. CDR3: CASSGGTGRDKNIQYF. CDR3 coding DNA: TGTGCCAGCAGCGGCGGGACAGGTCGAGACAAAAACATTCAGTACTTC.

On this clone itself: Sequence at one end of the junction differs from germline and may be a read error. The rearrangement links TRBV7-7 to TRBJ2-7, with 7 positions matching TRBD2. CDR1 and CDR2 from the germline V gene are SSHAT and FNYEAQ (reference sequence). This CDR3 is built from 15 residues. In DNA, the CDR3 is TGTGCTAGCAGCTTAGGAGCGGGGAGCTCCTACGAGCAGTACTTC. It is translated as CASSLGAGSSYEQYF. The complete variable domain, with remaining parts taken from reference TRBV7-7 and TRBJ2-7, reads GAGVSQSPRYKVTKRGQDVTLRCDPISSHATLYWYQQALGQGPEFLTYFNYEAQPDKSGLPSDRFSAERPEGSISTLTIQRTEQRDSAMYRCASSLGAGSSYEQYFGPGTRLTVT.

The CDR3 protein is CASSLVLTEEAFF. CDR3 bases: TGTGCCAGCAGCTTAGTTCTGACAGAAGAAGCTTTCTTT. The chain links TRBV7-9 to TRBJ1-1, with D maybe TRBD1 (5 bases). Per the germline V gene, CDR1 is SEHNR and CDR2 is FQNEAQ (reference sequence). This CDR3 has 13 residues. V lost 1 base and J lost 8, with 11 bases in between.

V is TRBV28 and J is TRBJ2-7; 11 nucleotides align to TRBD1. V lost 4 bases, J lost 4 bases, and 12 bases stayed unmatched. There are 17 residues in the CDR3. Germline CDR1 is MDHEN and CDR2 is SYDVKM. CDR3 sequence reads: CASSSGQGAWVVYEQYF. As DNA, the CDR3 is TGTGCCAGCAGTTCCGGACAGGGGGCGTGGGTCGTATACGAGCAGTACTTC.

The chain joins TRBV2 to TRBJ2-1, with TRBD1 matching over 8 bases. The germline V gene encodes CDR1 SNHLY and CDR2 FYNNEI. J lost 9 bases, V lost 4 bases, and 11 bases had no gene match. The CDR3 extends over 15 amino acids. The CDR3 is CASSAGNRGSIEQFF. CDR3 in DNA: TGTGCCAGCAGTGCCGGGAACAGGGGGTCTATTGAGCAGTTCTTC.

This clone occurred once. The chain combines TRBV5-1 with TRBJ2-1, with TRBD2 matching 7 bases. Germline CDR1 is SGHRS and CDR2 is YFSETQ. The V and J ends lost 3 bases and 7 bases, in that order; junction bases with no gene match: 7. This CDR3 spans 14 amino acids. CDR3 sequence (DNA): TGCGCCAGCAGCTCAGGACTAGTTAGAAATGAGCAGTTCTTC. Amino acid sequence: CASSSGLVRNEQFF.

This sequence joins TRBV7-9 and TRBJ2-2; possibly TRBD1 or TRBD2 for D (5 bases each). This CDR3 spans 18 amino acids. V shed 5 bases and J shed 2 bases, with 21 bases lying between them. Germline CDR1 reads SEHNR; CDR2 reads FQNEAQ (reference sequence). CDR3 in DNA: TGTGCCAGCAGCCCAGACCCCTTGGGACCAGACAACACCGGGGAGCTGTTTTTT. Translating it yields CASSPDPLGPDNTGELFF. The full variable domain, rest sourced from reference TRBV7-9 and TRBJ2-2, is DTGVSQNPRHKITKRGQNVTFRCDPISEHNRLYWYRQTLGQGPEFLTYFQNEAQLEKSRLLSDRFSAERPKGSFSTLEIQRTEQGDSAMYLCASSPDPLGPDNTGELFFGEGSRLTVL.

The chain recombines TRBV5-6 with TRBJ2-7, with D unclear. Germline assignment: CDR1 SGHDT and CDR2 YYEEEE. Trimming removed 0 bases from V and 3 bases from J, with 4 bases in between. CDR3 length: 12 residues. The CDR3 DNA follows: TGTGCCAGCAGCTTGGCCCTCTACGAGCAGTACTTC. Protein: CASSLALYEQYF.

This clone is labeled medium-sized (0.01 to 0.1%). The chain employs TRBV11-2 and TRBJ1-2, with no clear D. Between the trimmed V and J ends, which lost 1 base and 0 bases, there was a span of 9 bases. The CDR3 is 15 amino acids. CDR1 and CDR2 (germline): SGHAT, FQNNGV. CDR3: CASSLAQAPNYGYTF. Written as DNA, the CDR3 is TGTGCCAGCAGCTTAGCTCAGGCTCCTAACTATGGCTACACCTTC.

The V call is TRBV14, the J call TRBJ1-2; D call uncertain. The V end lost 1 base, the J end lost 11 bases, and 11 bases lay between the germline ends. Per germline, CDR1 SGHDN and CDR2 FVKESK. The CDR3 is made up of 12 amino acids. The DNA of the CDR3 is TGTGCCAGCAGCCAAGGTGCAGGAATGTACACCTTC. Protein sequence: CASSQGAGMYTF.

The chain recombines TRBV2 with TRBJ1-1; weak D call: TRBD1 (5 bases). The germline V and J ends were trimmed by 6 bases and 0 bases, with 5 bases remaining between them. The germline gives CDR1 SNHLY, CDR2 FYNNEI. This CDR3 comprises 12 residues. The CDR3 loop is CASRDMNTEAFF. The CDR3 bases are TGTGCCAGCAGGGACATGAACACTGAAGCTTTCTTT.

This rearrangement joins TRBV12-5 to TRBJ2-2, with D possibly TRBD2 on 5 matching bases. Germline V gives CDR1 LGHNT, CDR2 FRNRAP. Trimming stripped 0 bases from V and 0 bases from J, with 11 bases between. CDR3 length equals 17 residues. The CDR3 here is CASGLVLEGPNTGELFF. CDR3 in DNA: TGTGCTAGTGGTTTGGTACTAGAGGGCCCGAACACCGGGGAGCTGTTTTTT.

The genes are TRBV18 and TRBJ2-1; no reliable D call. There are 15 residues in the CDR3. V lost 1 base and J lost 9, with 16 bases in between. CDR1 and CDR2 (germline): KGHSH, LQKENI. CDR3 protein: CASSPRAFAASEQFF. The CDR3 DNA reads TGTGCCAGCTCACCACGGGCTTTTGCGGCGAGTGAGCAGTTCTTC.

The chain carries TRBV6-5 and TRBJ2-5; possibly TRBD1 or TRBD2 for D (6 bases each). The length of the CDR3 is 15 residues. V lost 0 bases to trimming and J lost 8 bases, with 16 bases between them. Germline values: CDR1 MNHEY, CDR2 SVGAGI. CDR3 region: CASSYSRQWGATQYF. The CDR3 coding sequence is TGTGCCAGCAGTTACTCGAGACAGTGGGGGGCCACCCAGTACTTC.

J is TRBJ2-1 and V is TRBV4-3; D gene unclear. Trimming stripped 4 bases from V and 0 bases from J, with 19 bases between. The CDR3 consists of 18 residues. CDR1 is LGHNA and CDR2 is YSLEER in the germline V gene. The CDR3 reads CASSPNLWVRLSYNEQFF. CDR3 nucleotides: TGCGCCAGCAGCCCCAATCTATGGGTCCGTCTCTCCTACAATGAGCAGTTCTTC.

This sequence joins TRBV18 and TRBJ2-2; 9 bases line up with TRBD2. The CDR3 contains 16 residues. Trimming removed 3 bases from V and 6 bases from J; junction bases left unmatched: 8. The germline gives CDR1 KGHSH, CDR2 LQKENI. The CDR3 is CASSPQDIAGAGELFF. The CDR3 DNA is TGTGCCAGCTCACCGCAAGATATAGCGGGAGCCGGGGAGCTGTTTTTT.

The chain couples TRBV28 to TRBJ2-3; 8 bases align to TRBD1. V shed 6 bases and J 0 bases; nucleotides not matched to a gene: 5. The germline CDR1 and CDR2 sequences are MDHEN and SYDVKM. This CDR3 has 15 residues. The CDR3 reads CASRRDRGSTDTQYF. In DNA, the CDR3 is TGTGCCAGCAGGCGAGACAGGGGTAGCACAGATACGCAGTATTTT. Combining the CDR3 with reference TRBV28 and TRBJ2-3 gives the whole variable domain DVKVTQSSRYLVKRTGEKVFLECVQDMDHENMFWYRQDPGLGLRLIYFSYDVKMKEKGDIPEGYSVSREKKERFSLILESASTNQTSMYLCASRRDRGSTDTQYFGPGTRLTVL.

This sequence joins TRBV19 and TRBJ2-1; D possibly corresponds to TRBD2 (5 bases). Looked up from germline, CDR1 is LNHDA and CDR2 is SQIVND (reference sequence). This CDR3 is built from 14 residues. V gave up 4 bases and J gave up 1 base, with 8 bases separating them. CDR3 protein: CASSRGQSYNEQFF. The CDR3 DNA is TGTGCCAGTAGTAGAGGGCAATCCTACAATGAGCAGTTCTTC.

The chain's CDR3 is CASSIGLAGDEQFF. The CDR3 DNA follows: TGTGCCAGCAGCATTGGACTAGCGGGCGATGAGCAGTTCTTC. This chain joins TRBV11-2 and TRBJ2-1; 11 bases match TRBD2. The J segment lost 8 bases and the V segment lost 5 bases, leaving 5 bases of the junction unmatched. This CDR3 is built from 14 residues. Germline V gene data show CDR1 as SGHAT and CDR2 as FQNNGV. Full variable domain (rest looked up from reference TRBV11-2 and TRBJ2-1): EAGVAQSPRYKIIEKRQSVAFWCNPISGHATLYWYQQILGQGPKLLIQFQNNGVVDDSQLPKDRFSAERLKGVDSTLKIQPAKLEDSAVYLCASSIGLAGDEQFFGPGTRLTVL.

CDR3: CASSFGTSGLGQETQYF. The CDR3 DNA reads TGCGCCAGCAGCTTCGGGACTAGCGGGTTGGGGCAAGAGACCCAGTACTTC. This chain joins TRBV5-1 and TRBJ2-5; 12 nucleotides match TRBD2. V gave up 2 bases and J gave up 2 bases; unmatched junction bases: 7. CDR1 and CDR2 from the germline V gene are SGHRS and YFSETQ. The CDR3 covers 17 residues.

The chain couples TRBV11-3 to TRBJ1-1; weak D call: TRBD1 (6 bases). This CDR3 has 13 amino acids. The V end was cut by 1 base, the J end by 8 bases, with 11 bases between. Germline CDR1 is SGHNT and CDR2 is YENEEA. The CDR3 reads CASSLGYREEAFF. DNA of the CDR3: TGTGCCAGCAGCTTAGGATACAGGGAGGAAGCTTTCTTT. Together with reference TRBV11-3 and TRBJ1-1, the CDR3 gives the full variable domain: EAGVVQSPRYKIIEKKQPVAFWCNPISGHNTLYWYLQNLGQGPELLIRYENEEAVDDSQLPKDRFSAERLKGVDSTLKIQPAELGDSAVYLCASSLGYREEAFFGQGTRLTVV.

The chain employs TRBV7-8 and TRBJ2-5, with D tentatively TRBD2 (5 bases). In germline, CDR1 is SGHVS, CDR2 FQNEAQ. With 5 bases removed from V and 4 bases from J, the gap between germline ends came to 11 bases. The CDR3 length is 13 residues. Written as DNA, the CDR3 is TGTGCCAGCAGCCCCGGGGAGCGAGAGACCCAGTACTTC. Translated, it gives CASSPGERETQYF.

The chain recombines TRBV14 with TRBJ2-1; TRBD2 might be the D (5 bases). This CDR3 has 15 residues. Germline V gene sequence: CDR1 SGHDN, CDR2 FVKESK. With 2 bases removed from V and 0 bases from J, the gap between germline ends came to 8 bases. DNA for the CDR3: TGTGCCAGCAGCCAACCCGAGGGCTCCTACAATGAGCAGTTCTTC. This gives the protein CASSQPEGSYNEQFF. Looking up the rest from reference TRBV14 and TRBJ2-1 gives the full variable domain: EAGVTQFPSHSVIEKGQTVTLRCDPISGHDNLYWYRRVMGKEIKFLLHFVKESKQDESGMPNNRFLAERTGGTYSTLKVQPAELEDSGVYFCASSQPEGSYNEQFFGPGTRLTVL.

The J gene is TRBJ1-2, the V gene TRBV5-4, with a weak D call TRBD1 (5 bases). Germline V gives CDR1 SGHNT, CDR2 YYREEE (reference sequence). There are 15 residues in the CDR3. V gave up 0 bases and J gave up 5 bases, with 14 bases separating them. The CDR3 nucleotides read TGTGCCAGCAGCTTGGGGGGCGAGCGGATTTATGGCTACACCTTC. Amino acids: CASSLGGERIYGYTF. Drawing the rest from reference TRBV5-4 and TRBJ1-2, the complete variable domain is ETGVTQSPTHLIKTRGQQVTLRCSSQSGHNTVSWYQQALGQGPQFIFQYYREEENGRGNFPPRFSGLQFPNYSSELNVNALELDDSALYLCASSLGGERIYGYTFGSGTRLTVV.

The chain joins TRBV9 to TRBJ2-3, with TRBD1 matching over 7 bases. The CDR3 has 15 amino acids. In germline, CDR1 is SGDLS, CDR2 YYNGEE. V lost 4 bases, J lost 1 base, and 6 bases stayed unmatched. The CDR3 DNA is TGTGCCAGCAGCCCGATGGGACAGCGCACAGATACGCAGTATTTT. This codes for CASSPMGQRTDTQYF.

The chain is built from TRBV28 and TRBJ1-4; 7 bases are shared with TRBD1. The V segment lost 3 bases and the J segment 2 bases; nucleotides outside the gene matches: 9. The CDR3 loop spans 17 amino acids. The germline V gene encodes CDR1 MDHEN and CDR2 SYDVKM. CDR3 residues: CASSFMEGAKTNEKLFF. CDR3 bases: TGTGCCAGCAGTTTTATGGAGGGGGCAAAGACTAATGAAAAACTGTTTTTT.

In its sample, this clone ranks as medium-sized. This chain joins TRBV28 and TRBJ2-7, with 7 bases matching TRBD1. J gave up 2 bases and V 5 bases, and 3 bases lay outside the gene matches. CDR3 length: 13 residues. The germline V gene encodes CDR1 MDHEN and CDR2 SYDVKM. The CDR3: CASSPTGAYEQYF. The CDR3 coding sequence is TGTGCCAGCAGTCCCACAGGGGCCTACGAGCAGTACTTC.